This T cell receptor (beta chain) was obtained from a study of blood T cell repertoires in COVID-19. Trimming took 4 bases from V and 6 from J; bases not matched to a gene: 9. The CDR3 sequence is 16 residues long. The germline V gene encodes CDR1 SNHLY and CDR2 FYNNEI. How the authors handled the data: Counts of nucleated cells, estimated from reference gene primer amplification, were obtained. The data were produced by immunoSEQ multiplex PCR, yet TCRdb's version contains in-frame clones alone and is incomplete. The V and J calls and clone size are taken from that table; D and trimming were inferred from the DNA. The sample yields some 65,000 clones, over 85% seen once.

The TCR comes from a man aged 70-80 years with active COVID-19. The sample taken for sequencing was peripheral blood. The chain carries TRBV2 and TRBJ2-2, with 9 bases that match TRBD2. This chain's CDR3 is CASSAPRGGGAGELFF. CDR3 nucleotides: TGTGCCAGCAGTGCCCCGCGGGGGGGAGGCGCCGGGGAGCTGTTTTTT.